These 16 T cell receptor beta chains were sequenced from one sample in a study of lymphopenia after photon versus proton radiotherapy. Produced via immunoSEQ multiplex PCR; TCRdb's table is partial and in-frame only. The data hold 150,000 to 200,000 clones, with more than 85% observed a single time. Sequencing was performed on peripheral blood, taken from a patient treated with photon-based radiotherapy. The receptors were gathered from a man in his fifties with gastric cancer.

This chain links TRBV30 with TRBJ1-5; no clear D. With 0 bases removed from V and 4 bases from J, the gap between germline ends came to 7 bases. CDR3 length: 13 residues. From germline, CDR1 is GTSNPN and CDR2 SVGIG (reference sequence). The CDR3 coding sequence is TGTGCCTGGAGTGTTTCCGTGAATCAGCCCCAGCATTTT. It specifies CAWSVSVNQPQHF.

This rearrangement joins TRBV2 to TRBJ1-4; D not certain. The CDR3 is 14 amino acids. Germline-derived CDR1 and CDR2 are SNHLY and FYNNEI. With 6 bases removed from V and 0 bases from J, the gap between germline ends came to 8 bases. CDR3 loop: CASRETSTNEKLFF. CDR3 bases: TGTGCCAGCAGAGAGACTTCAACTAATGAAAAACTGTTTTTT. The full variable domain, its missing parts supplied by reference TRBV2 and TRBJ1-4, is EPEVTQTPSHQVTQMGQEVILRCVPISNHLYFYWYRQILGQKVEFLVSFYNNEISEKSEIFDDQFSVERPDGSNFTLKIRSTKLEDSAMYFCASRETSTNEKLFFGSGTQLSVL.

This clone occurred a few times. The genes are TRBV7-2 and TRBJ1-2, with D possibly matching TRBD1 (5 bases). The CDR3 contains 16 residues. V shed 2 bases and J shed 0 bases, with 13 bases lying between them. The germline V gene has CDR1 SGHTA and CDR2 FQGNSA. The CDR3 DNA reads TGTGCCAGCAGCTTACTGGCAGGGACTTCTAACTATGGCTACACCTTC. Amino acid sequence: CASSLLAGTSNYGYTF.

V usage is TRBV6-6 and J usage is TRBJ1-1; D is unresolved. The CDR3 has 11 residues. V shed 4 bases and J shed 10 bases, with 10 bases lying between them. Germline CDR1 and CDR2: MNHNY and SVGAGI (reference sequence). CDR3 region: CASSSSGGAFF. In DNA, the CDR3 is TGTGCCAGCAGTTCCTCGGGCGGAGCTTTCTTT.

V and J are TRBV10-3 and TRBJ1-1, with 8 bases matching TRBD1. The junction had 8 bases not matched to a gene; V was cut back by 6 bases and J by 2 bases. Per germline, CDR1 ENHRY and CDR2 SYGVKD. This CDR3 has 15 amino acids. The DNA for the CDR3 is TGTGCCATCAGGGGGGCAGGGGGCAAAAACACTGAAGCTTTCTTT. It encodes CAIRGAGGKNTEAFF.

This chain uses TRBV4-3 with TRBJ2-1; D unclear. V lost 7 bases to trimming and J lost 0 bases, with 13 bases between them. This CDR3 spans 15 amino acids. Germline V lookup: CDR1 LGHNA, CDR2 YSLEER. The CDR3 protein is CASTHSISSYNEQFF. CDR3 DNA: TGCGCCAGCACCCACTCAATAAGCTCCTACAATGAGCAGTTCTTC.

The rearrangement uses TRBV30 and TRBJ2-3, with D possibly being TRBD2 (6 bases). Deletions cut 7 bases from V and 1 base from J, with 15 bases between. Germline CDR1 reads GTSNPN; CDR2 reads SVGIG (reference sequence). The CDR3 runs to 14 residues. The CDR3 loop is CASSVGGGTDTQYF. For the CDR3, the DNA is TGTGCCTCCTCAGTAGGAGGGGGCACAGATACGCAGTATTTT.

The J gene is TRBJ2-3, the V gene TRBV6-1, with D uncertain. The germline V gene has CDR1 MNHNS and CDR2 SASEGT. With 6 bases removed from V and 6 bases from J, the gap between germline ends came to 13 bases. CDR3 length: 13 amino acids. CDR3: CASRGTVSDTQYF. The CDR3 DNA follows: TGTGCCAGCAGAGGAACGGTGTCGGATACGCAGTATTTT.

At least ten counts were recorded for this clone. Distinct nucleotide sequences in the sample also encode this CDR3. V usage is TRBV11-3 and J usage is TRBJ2-3; D call uncertain. The V and J ends lost 5 bases and 0 bases respectively, with 9 bases between them. Looked up from germline, CDR1 is SGHNT and CDR2 is YENEEA. The CDR3 runs 14 residues. This chain's CDR3 is CASSLTTSTDTQYF. CDR3 bases: TGTGCCAGCAGCCTAACTACTAGCACAGATACGCAGTATTTT.

The chain links TRBV11-2 to TRBJ2-7; TRBD1 matches at 9 bases. CDR3 length: 15 residues. Per germline, CDR1 SGHAT and CDR2 FQNNGV. V trimming: 4 bases; J trimming: 3 bases; junction bases outside the gene matches: 7. CDR3 loop: CASSSTGGWGYEQYF. The CDR3 nucleotides read TGTGCCAGCAGCTCTACAGGGGGCTGGGGCTACGAGCAGTACTTC.

The gene calls are TRBV19 and TRBJ1-2; tentative D call: TRBD1 (6 bases). Germline lookup yields CDR1 LNHDA and CDR2 SQIVND (reference sequence). CDR3 length: 15 amino acids. Trimming stripped 8 bases from V and 8 bases from J, with 24 bases between. The CDR3 DNA reads as TGTGCCAGTGATACTCCGGGACCGATCCAGGGGGGCTACACCTTC. Amino acid sequence: CASDTPGPIQGGYTF.

Written as DNA, the CDR3 is TGTGCCAGCTCACCACCCGGGGGCGCGGGAGATACGCAGTATTTT. It specifies CASSPPGGAGDTQYF. The chain combines TRBV18 with TRBJ2-3; either TRBD1 or TRBD2 may supply D (6 bases each). V was shortened by 0 bases and J by 5 bases, with 12 bases between the two germline ends. CDR1 is KGHSH, CDR2 LQKENI, per germline. CDR3 length: 15 residues.

This clone appeared a few times. The chain employs TRBV7-3 and TRBJ1-2; no definite D call. Trimming shortened V by 2 bases and J by 8 bases, and 12 bases separated the two germline ends. From germline, CDR1 is SGHTA and CDR2 FQGTGA. The CDR3 totals 13 residues. The CDR3 loop reads CASSLSQGRGYTF. The CDR3 DNA is TGTGCCAGCAGCTTATCGCAAGGACGGGGCTACACCTTC.

The rearrangement links TRBV19 to TRBJ2-1; 8 nucleotides line up with TRBD2. In germline, CDR1 is LNHDA, CDR2 SQIVND (reference sequence). The trim removed 5 bases at V and 4 bases at J, leaving 10 bases unmatched. The CDR3 runs to 16 residues. DNA of the CDR3: TGTGCCAGTAGTCCCCCCGGTAGCGGGGCTTACAATGAGCAGTTCTTC. Its protein product is CASSPPGSGAYNEQFF.

This CDR3 is CASSSTASGNTIYF. The CDR3 nucleotides are TGTGCCAGCAGTTCCACAGCCTCTGGAAACACCATATATTTT. This rearrangement joins TRBV27 to TRBJ1-3; the D is unclear. The V end lost 4 bases, the J end lost 0 bases, and 7 bases lay between the germline ends. The CDR3 consists of 14 residues. CDR1 is MNHEY and CDR2 is SMNVEV in the germline V gene (reference sequence).

CDR3 sequence reads: CASSILNSYEQYF. CDR3 bases: TGTGCCAGCAGTATACTGAACTCCTACGAGCAGTACTTC. The chain recombines TRBV6-1 with TRBJ2-7; no reliable D call. The V gene's germline CDR1 is MNHNS and CDR2 SASEGT. The CDR3 is made up of 13 amino acids. V dropped 5 bases and J dropped 0 bases, with 8 bases sitting between them.